This TCR beta chain came from a study of siplizumab effects on memory and regulatory T cells. General observations from the study: Suppressive function of proliferating Tregs from siplizumab cultures was not confirmed. Naive T cells appeared more varied than memory cells and looked like key alloresponse contributors. Mappable alloreactive CD4+ clones came from Treg cells roughly 65% of the time on average with siplizumab, against 26.9% in controls.

In each sample, approximately 100,000 TCR templates were assayed. Method: immunoSEQ multiplex PCR; TCRdb's copy keeps in-frame clones and lacks some. The sample records about 100,000 clones, around 90% being singletons. The V end was cut by 2 bases, the J end by 10 bases, with 3 bases between. Germline CDR1 and CDR2: KGHSH and LQKENI. The CDR3 is made up of 10 amino acids. A word on this clone: Its antigen is not known.

The sequenced sample consisted of Tregs sorted from blood. The sequence was obtained from a human donor in good health. The chain carries TRBV18 and TRBJ2-1; D not certain. CDR3: CASSPGEQFF. The CDR3 nucleotides are TGTGCCAGCTCACCAGGAGAGCAGTTCTTC.